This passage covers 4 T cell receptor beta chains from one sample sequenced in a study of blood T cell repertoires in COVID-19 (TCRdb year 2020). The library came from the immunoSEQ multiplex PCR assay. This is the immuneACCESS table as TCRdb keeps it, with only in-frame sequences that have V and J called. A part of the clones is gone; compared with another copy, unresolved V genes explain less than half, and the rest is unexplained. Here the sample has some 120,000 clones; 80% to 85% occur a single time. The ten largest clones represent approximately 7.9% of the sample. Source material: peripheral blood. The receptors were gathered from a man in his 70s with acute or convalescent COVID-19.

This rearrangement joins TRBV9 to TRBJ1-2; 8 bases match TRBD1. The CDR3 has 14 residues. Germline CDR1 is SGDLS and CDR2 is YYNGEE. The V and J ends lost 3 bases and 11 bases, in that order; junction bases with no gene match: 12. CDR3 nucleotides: TGTGCCAGCAGCGGGACAGGGACCCCTTTTAAGTACACCTTC. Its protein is CASSGTGTPFKYTF. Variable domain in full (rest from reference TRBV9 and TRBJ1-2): DSGVTQTPKHLITATGQRVTLRCSPRSGDLSVYWYQQSLDQGLQFLIQYYNGEERAKGNILERFSAQQFPDLHSELNLSSLELGDSALYFCASSGTGTPFKYTFGSGTRLTVV.

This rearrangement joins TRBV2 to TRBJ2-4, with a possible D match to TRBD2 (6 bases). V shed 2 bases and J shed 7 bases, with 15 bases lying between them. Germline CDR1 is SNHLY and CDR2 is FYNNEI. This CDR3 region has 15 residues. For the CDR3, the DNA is TGTGCCAGCAGTGAACCGGGACTTAGTAGGAACATTCAGTACTTC. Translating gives CASSEPGLSRNIQYF.

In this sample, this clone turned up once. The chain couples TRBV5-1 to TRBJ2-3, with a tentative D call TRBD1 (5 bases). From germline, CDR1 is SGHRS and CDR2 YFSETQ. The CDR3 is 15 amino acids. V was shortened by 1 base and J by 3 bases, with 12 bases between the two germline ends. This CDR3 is CASSLFQGRTDTQYF. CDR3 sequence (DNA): TGCGCCAGCAGCTTGTTTCAGGGTCGGACAGATACGCAGTATTTT.

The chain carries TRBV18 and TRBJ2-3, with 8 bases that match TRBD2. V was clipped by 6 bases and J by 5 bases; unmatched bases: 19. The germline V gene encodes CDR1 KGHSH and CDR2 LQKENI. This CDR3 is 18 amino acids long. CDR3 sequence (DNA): TGTGCCAGCTCCCCGGAAGAGAAATTAGCGGGATCGCGAGATACGCAGTATTTT. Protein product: CASSPEEKLAGSRDTQYF.